One sample yielded the 12 T cell receptor beta chains listed below, sequenced in a study of blood T cells in healthy people across ages (dated by TCRdb to 2015 to 2017). The library was prepared using 5' RACE. The reads were generated on an Illumina HiSeq 2500. A second PCR of roughly 7 to 11 cycles was performed with a sample-barcoded 5' primer and a J-beta primer mix. The public sequencing data were trimmed at Q25 with fastp and processed into clonotypes with MiXCR by TCRdb, which kept only in-frame beta chains. Rows with a matching CDR3 protein are joined into one entry that keeps the most common DNA and genes. Present in this sample are about 1,400,000 distinct CDR3 sequences, around 59% of which were seen just once. The leading ten clones occupy about 6.7% of the sample. Sequenced material: blood. The receptors were gathered from a man aged 18 to 30 in good health.

J is TRBJ2-1 and V is TRBV20-1; TRBD2 is a possible D gene (5 bases). This CDR3 region has 14 residues. V gave up 3 bases and J gave up 8 bases, with 17 bases separating them. Germline-derived CDR1 and CDR2 are DFQATT and SNEGSKA (reference sequence). DNA of the CDR3: TGCAGTGCTAGGAGGATAGCGTTCTCTGATGAGCAGTTCTTC. Translation gives CSARRIAFSDEQFF.

The rearrangement links TRBV6-1 to TRBJ2-3; the D is unclear. The CDR3 spans 14 residues. The ends were cut back, 2 bases at V and 6 bases at J, with 12 bases in the middle. Looked up from germline, CDR1 is MNHNS and CDR2 is SASEGT. CDR3 DNA sequence: TGTGCCAGCAGTGAATGGCAGAACATCGATACGCAGTATTTT. This translates into CASSEWQNIDTQYF.

This clonotype was detected only a few times. The chain links TRBV29-1 to TRBJ2-1; 7 nucleotides line up with TRBD2. V dropped 2 bases and J dropped 4; count of bases not matched to a gene: 5. The CDR3 loop spans 14 amino acids. In germline, CDR1 is SQVTM, CDR2 ANQGSEA. The CDR3 DNA is TGCAGCGTTGAAACGGGGGGTGGGTACAATGAGCAGTTCTTC. Translated, it gives CSVETGGGYNEQFF.

This chain joins TRBV27 and TRBJ1-1; a weak D match, TRBD1 (5 bases). The CDR3 consists of 14 residues. The V gene lost 5 bases and the J gene lost 6 bases, with 16 bases spanning the gap. CDR1 and CDR2 from the germline V gene are MNHEY and SMNVEV (reference sequence). CDR3 residues: CASSEAGISAEAFF. In DNA form, the CDR3 reads TGTGCCAGCAGTGAGGCAGGGATATCGGCTGAAGCTTTCTTT.

The chain uses TRBV30 and TRBJ1-1; unclear D gene. CDR1 is GTSNPN, CDR2 SVGIG, per germline (reference sequence). The V end was cut by 3 bases, the J end by 3 bases, with 8 bases between. This CDR3 region has 12 residues. CDR3 bases: TGTGCCTGGAGCTTTGGGTACACTGAAGCTTTCTTT. It yields the protein CAWSFGYTEAFF. The full variable domain, completed using reference TRBV30 and TRBJ1-1, is SQTIHQWPATLVQPVGSPLSLECTVEGTSNPNLYWYRQAAGRGLQLLFYSVGIGQISSEVPQNLSASRPQDRQFILSSKKLLLSDSGFYLCAWSFGYTEAFFGQGTRLTVV.

This CDR3 reads CSARAANTVYNEQFF. The CDR3 DNA follows: TGCAGTGCTAGAGCGGCTAACACCGTCTACAATGAGCAGTTCTTC. The V gene is TRBV20-1, the J gene TRBJ2-1, with D unresolved. Trimming left V 1 base short and J 3 bases short, with 13 bases between. The CDR3 has 15 amino acids. The V gene's germline CDR1 is DFQATT and CDR2 SNEGSKA (reference sequence).

With regard to this clonotype: Likely a read error: the CDR3 ends without its conserved phenylalanine or tryptophan. The gene calls are TRBV29-1 and TRBJ2-4; D is uncertain. V was shortened by 8 bases and J by 0 bases, with 14 bases between the two germline ends. This CDR3 has 14 residues. Germline-derived CDR1 and CDR2 are SQVTM and ANQGSEA. This CDR3 is CSTDGDLAKNIQYL. Here the CDR3 DNA reads TGCAGCACGGACGGAGATCTAGCCAAAAACATTCAGTACTTA.

The V call is TRBV10-3, the J call TRBJ2-7, with D possibly matching TRBD1 (5 bases). Germline lookup yields CDR1 ENHRY and CDR2 SYGVKD. This CDR3 has 11 residues. Trimming cost V 6 bases and J 6 bases, with 9 bases left between them. The CDR3 protein is CAIRTGPEQYF. Written as DNA, the CDR3 is TGTGCCATCAGAACAGGTCCCGAGCAGTACTTC.

V usage is TRBV29-1 and J usage is TRBJ2-7, with 7 nucleotides matching TRBD1. CDR3 length: 12 residues. Unmatched junction bases numbered 2, after V lost 2 bases and J lost 4 bases. Per germline, CDR1 SQVTM and CDR2 ANQGSEA. DNA of the CDR3: TGCAGCGTTGAATTACAGGGGTACGAGCAGTACTTC. Its translation is CSVELQGYEQYF.

The rearrangement joins TRBV24-1 to TRBJ1-1, with 8 bases identical to TRBD1. The trim removed 4 bases at V and 0 bases at J, leaving 9 bases unmatched. The CDR3 spans 17 residues. CDR1 is KGHDR, CDR2 SFDVKD, per germline. In DNA, the CDR3 is TGTGCCACCAGTGACCCGGGACAGGCCGGCATGAACACTGAAGCTTTCTTT. This encodes CATSDPGQAGMNTEAFF.

The chain couples TRBV3-1 to TRBJ2-3; 7 bases line up with TRBD1. The V gene end was trimmed by 4 bases and the J gene end by 3 bases; junction bases not matched to a gene: 7. The CDR3 is made up of 15 amino acids. Germline V gene lookup returns CDR1 LGHDT and CDR2 YNNKEL (reference sequence). The CDR3 is CASSPPGQKTDTQYF. The DNA of the CDR3 is TGTGCCAGCAGCCCGCCGGGACAGAAAACAGATACGCAGTATTTT.

This chain joins TRBV10-3 and TRBJ2-4; TRBD2 agrees at 8 bases. The J call may be mistaken, given a closer DNA end match to TRBJ2-7. Germline lookup yields CDR1 ENHRY and CDR2 SYGVKD. CDR3 length equals 13 residues. The DNA for the CDR3 is TGTGCCGTCACCAGCGGGAGTACCTACGAGCAGTACTTC. Protein product: CAVTSGSTYEQYF.